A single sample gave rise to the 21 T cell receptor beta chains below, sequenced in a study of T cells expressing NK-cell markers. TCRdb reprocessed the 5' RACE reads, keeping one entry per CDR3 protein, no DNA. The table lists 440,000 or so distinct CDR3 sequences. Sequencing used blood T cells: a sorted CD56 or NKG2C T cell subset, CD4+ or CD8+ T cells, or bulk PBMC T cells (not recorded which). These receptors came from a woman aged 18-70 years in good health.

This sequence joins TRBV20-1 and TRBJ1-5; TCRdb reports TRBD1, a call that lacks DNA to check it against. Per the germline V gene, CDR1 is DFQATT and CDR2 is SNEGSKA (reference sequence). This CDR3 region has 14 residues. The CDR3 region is CSAGDRGVSQPQHF.

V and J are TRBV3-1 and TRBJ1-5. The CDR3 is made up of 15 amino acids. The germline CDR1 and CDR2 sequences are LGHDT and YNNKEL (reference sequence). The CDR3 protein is CASSQDWAPNQPQHF.

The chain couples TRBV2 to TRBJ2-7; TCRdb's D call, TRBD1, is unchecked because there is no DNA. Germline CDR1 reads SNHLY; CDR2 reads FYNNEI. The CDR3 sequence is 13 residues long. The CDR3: CASSGGVIYEQYF.

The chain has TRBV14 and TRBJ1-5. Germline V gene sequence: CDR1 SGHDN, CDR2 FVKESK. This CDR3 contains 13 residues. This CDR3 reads CASSQDLGQPQHF.

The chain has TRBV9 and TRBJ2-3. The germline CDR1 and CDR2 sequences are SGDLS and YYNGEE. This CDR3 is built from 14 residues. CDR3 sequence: CASSVAMIRDTQYF. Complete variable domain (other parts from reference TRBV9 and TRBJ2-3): DSGVTQTPKHLITATGQRVTLRCSPRSGDLSVYWYQQSLDQGLQFLIQYYNGEERAKGNILERFSAQQFPDLHSELNLSSLELGDSALYFCASSVAMIRDTQYFGPGTRLTVL.

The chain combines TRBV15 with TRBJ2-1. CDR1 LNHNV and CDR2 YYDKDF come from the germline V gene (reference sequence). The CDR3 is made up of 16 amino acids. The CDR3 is CATSRQQESSYNEQFF.

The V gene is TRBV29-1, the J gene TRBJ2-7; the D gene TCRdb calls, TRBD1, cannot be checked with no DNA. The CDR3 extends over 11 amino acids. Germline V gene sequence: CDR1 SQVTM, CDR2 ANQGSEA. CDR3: CSVPQGGEQYF.

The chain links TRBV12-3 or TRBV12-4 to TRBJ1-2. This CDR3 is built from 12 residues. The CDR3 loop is CASGETNYGYTF.

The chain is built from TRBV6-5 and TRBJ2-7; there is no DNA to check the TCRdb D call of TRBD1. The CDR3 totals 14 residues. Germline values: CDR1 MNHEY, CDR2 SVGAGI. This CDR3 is CASSYSTGTYEQYF.

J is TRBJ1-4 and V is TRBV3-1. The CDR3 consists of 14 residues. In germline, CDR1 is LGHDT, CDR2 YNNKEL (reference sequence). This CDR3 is CASSQDLGGEKLFF.

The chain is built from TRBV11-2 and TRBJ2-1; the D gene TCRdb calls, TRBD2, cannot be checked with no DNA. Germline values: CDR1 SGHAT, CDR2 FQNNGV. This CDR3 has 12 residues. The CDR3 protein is CASSPRRNEQFF.

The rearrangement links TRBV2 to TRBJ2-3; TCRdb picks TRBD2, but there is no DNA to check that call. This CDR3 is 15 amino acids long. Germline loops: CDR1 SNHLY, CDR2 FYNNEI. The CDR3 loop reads CASSEGRGFTDTQYF.

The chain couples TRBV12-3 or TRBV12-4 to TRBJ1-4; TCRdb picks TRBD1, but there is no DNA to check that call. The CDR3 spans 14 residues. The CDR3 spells CASSPTGGKGKLFF.

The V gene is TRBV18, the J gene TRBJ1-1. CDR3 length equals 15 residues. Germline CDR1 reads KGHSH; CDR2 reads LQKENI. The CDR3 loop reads CASSPPSRRNTEAFF.

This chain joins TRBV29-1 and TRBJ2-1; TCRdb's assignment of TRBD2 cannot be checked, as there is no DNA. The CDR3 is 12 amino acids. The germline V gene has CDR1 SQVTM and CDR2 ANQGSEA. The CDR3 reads CSVEGLAAEQFF.

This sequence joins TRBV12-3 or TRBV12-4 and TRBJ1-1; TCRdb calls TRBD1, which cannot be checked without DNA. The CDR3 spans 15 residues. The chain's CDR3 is CASSLDRELNTEAFF.

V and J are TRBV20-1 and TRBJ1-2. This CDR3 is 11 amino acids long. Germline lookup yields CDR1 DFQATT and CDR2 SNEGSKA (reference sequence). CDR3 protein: CSASTTPGYTF.

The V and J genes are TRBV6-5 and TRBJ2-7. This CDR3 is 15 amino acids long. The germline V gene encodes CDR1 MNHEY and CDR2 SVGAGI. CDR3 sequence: CASSLGGGSSYEQYF.

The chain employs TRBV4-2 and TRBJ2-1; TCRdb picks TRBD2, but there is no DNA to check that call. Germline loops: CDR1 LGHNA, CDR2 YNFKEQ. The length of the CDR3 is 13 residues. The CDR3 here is CASSHEGPNEQFF.

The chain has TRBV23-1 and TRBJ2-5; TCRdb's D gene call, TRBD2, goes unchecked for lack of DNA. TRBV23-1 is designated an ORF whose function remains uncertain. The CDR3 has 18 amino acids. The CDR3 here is CASSHEFPRTSDKETQYF.

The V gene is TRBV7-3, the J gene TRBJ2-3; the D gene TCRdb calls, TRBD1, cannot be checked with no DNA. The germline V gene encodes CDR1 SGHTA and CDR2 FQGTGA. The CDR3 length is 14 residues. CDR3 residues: CASSSGTGADTQYF.